Listed below are T cell receptor beta chains from one sample, sequenced in a study of shared clonotypes between healthy human individuals. Method: immunoSEQ multiplex PCR; TCRdb's copy keeps in-frame clones and lacks some. Of 1.5 million to 2.5 million clones listed, less than 95% were seen once; the top ten hold roughly 1%. Sample: naive CD8+ T cells sorted from blood. These receptors were taken from a man between 18 and 35 years old in good health. CDR3s include the opening cysteine and the closing phenylalanine or tryptophan. The D gene is left open where the match is weak. Rows may omit the clone size; those that give it use once, few, many or a size class.

j_call	clone_size	v_call	d_call	cdr3_aa	cdr3_nt
TRBJ2-5	.	TRBV27	TRBD2	CASKKRERETQYF	TGTGCCAGCAAGAAGCGGGAGCGAGAGACCCAGTACTTC
TRBJ1-1	.	TRBV27	.	CASYKAALGTEAFF	TGTGCCTCCTATAAGGCAGCCCTGGGCACTGAAGCTTTCTTT
TRBJ2-5	.	TRBV6-5	TRBD2	CASSYSGGIQETQYF	TGTGCCAGCAGTTACAGCGGGGGCATCCAAGAGACCCAGTACTTC
TRBJ2-3	.	TRBV9	TRBD2	CASSVATSGGIPTDTQYF	TGTGCCAGCAGCGTAGCTACCAGCGGGGGTATCCCCACAGATACGCAGTATTTT
TRBJ2-1	.	TRBV7-9	TRBD2	CASSLSTSGRYNEQFF	TGTGCCAGCAGCTTATCGACTAGCGGGAGGTATAATGAGCAGTTCTTC
TRBJ1-3	.	TRBV10-3	.	CASRIGESGGNTIYF	TGTGCCAGCAGGATAGGGGAGAGTGGAGGAAACACCATATATTTT
TRBJ1-1	few	TRBV29-1	.	CSVVGDTGAFF	TGCAGCGTTGTAGGGGACACGGGGGCTTTCTTT
TRBJ2-1	.	TRBV7-6	.	CASSLEFGYLDYNEQFF	TGTGCCAGCAGCTTAGAGTTTGGTTATCTGGACTACAATGAGCAGTTCTTC
TRBJ1-1	once	TRBV6-1	.	CASSGRSKNTEAFF	TGTGCCAGCAGTGGGAGATCAAAGAACACTGAAGCTTTCTTT
TRBJ2-7	.	TRBV11-2	.	CASSPGWPGYEQYF	TGTGCCAGCAGCCCCGGGTGGCCAGGATACGAGCAGTACTTC
TRBJ2-3	.	TRBV6-5	.	CASSYGHSTDTQYF	TGTGCCAGCAGTTATGGGCATTCCACAGATACGCAGTATTTT
TRBJ2-3	.	TRBV7-8	TRBD2	CASSLRRIGLAGTTDTQYF	TGTGCCAGCAGCTTAAGGCGTATAGGACTAGCGGGGACCACAGATACGCAGTATTTT
TRBJ1-5	.	TRBV5-6	TRBD1	CASSSTGTGEQPQHF	TGTGCCAGCAGCTCGACCGGGACAGGGGAACAGCCCCAGCATTTT
TRBJ1-1	.	TRBV5-6	TRBD1	CASSPGGLEAFF	TGTGCCAGCAGCCCAGGGGGATTAGAAGCTTTCTTT
TRBJ1-1	.	TRBV7-9	.	CASSLGGAGINTEAFF	TGTGCCAGCAGCTTAGGAGGGGCTGGCATTAACACTGAAGCTTTCTTT
TRBJ2-7	.	TRBV27	.	CASSPLLGLDYEQYF	TGTGCCAGCAGTCCCCTATTAGGGCTCGACTACGAGCAGTACTTC
TRBJ2-3	.	TRBV27	.	CASSAHSTDTQYF	TGTGCCAGCAGTGCACATAGCACAGATACGCAGTATTTT
TRBJ1-5	.	TRBV5-6	.	CASSLGPQGDSSNQPQHF	TGTGCCAGCAGCTTGGGACCTCAGGGCGACTCGAGCAATCAGCCCCAGCATTTT
TRBJ1-5	.	TRBV6-6	.	CASSYSAGQPQHF	TGTGCCAGCAGTTACTCCGCGGGTCAGCCCCAGCATTTT
TRBJ2-7	.	TRBV27	.	CANSFGVGYEQYF	TGTGCCAACAGTTTCGGGGTTGGGTACGAGCAGTACTTC